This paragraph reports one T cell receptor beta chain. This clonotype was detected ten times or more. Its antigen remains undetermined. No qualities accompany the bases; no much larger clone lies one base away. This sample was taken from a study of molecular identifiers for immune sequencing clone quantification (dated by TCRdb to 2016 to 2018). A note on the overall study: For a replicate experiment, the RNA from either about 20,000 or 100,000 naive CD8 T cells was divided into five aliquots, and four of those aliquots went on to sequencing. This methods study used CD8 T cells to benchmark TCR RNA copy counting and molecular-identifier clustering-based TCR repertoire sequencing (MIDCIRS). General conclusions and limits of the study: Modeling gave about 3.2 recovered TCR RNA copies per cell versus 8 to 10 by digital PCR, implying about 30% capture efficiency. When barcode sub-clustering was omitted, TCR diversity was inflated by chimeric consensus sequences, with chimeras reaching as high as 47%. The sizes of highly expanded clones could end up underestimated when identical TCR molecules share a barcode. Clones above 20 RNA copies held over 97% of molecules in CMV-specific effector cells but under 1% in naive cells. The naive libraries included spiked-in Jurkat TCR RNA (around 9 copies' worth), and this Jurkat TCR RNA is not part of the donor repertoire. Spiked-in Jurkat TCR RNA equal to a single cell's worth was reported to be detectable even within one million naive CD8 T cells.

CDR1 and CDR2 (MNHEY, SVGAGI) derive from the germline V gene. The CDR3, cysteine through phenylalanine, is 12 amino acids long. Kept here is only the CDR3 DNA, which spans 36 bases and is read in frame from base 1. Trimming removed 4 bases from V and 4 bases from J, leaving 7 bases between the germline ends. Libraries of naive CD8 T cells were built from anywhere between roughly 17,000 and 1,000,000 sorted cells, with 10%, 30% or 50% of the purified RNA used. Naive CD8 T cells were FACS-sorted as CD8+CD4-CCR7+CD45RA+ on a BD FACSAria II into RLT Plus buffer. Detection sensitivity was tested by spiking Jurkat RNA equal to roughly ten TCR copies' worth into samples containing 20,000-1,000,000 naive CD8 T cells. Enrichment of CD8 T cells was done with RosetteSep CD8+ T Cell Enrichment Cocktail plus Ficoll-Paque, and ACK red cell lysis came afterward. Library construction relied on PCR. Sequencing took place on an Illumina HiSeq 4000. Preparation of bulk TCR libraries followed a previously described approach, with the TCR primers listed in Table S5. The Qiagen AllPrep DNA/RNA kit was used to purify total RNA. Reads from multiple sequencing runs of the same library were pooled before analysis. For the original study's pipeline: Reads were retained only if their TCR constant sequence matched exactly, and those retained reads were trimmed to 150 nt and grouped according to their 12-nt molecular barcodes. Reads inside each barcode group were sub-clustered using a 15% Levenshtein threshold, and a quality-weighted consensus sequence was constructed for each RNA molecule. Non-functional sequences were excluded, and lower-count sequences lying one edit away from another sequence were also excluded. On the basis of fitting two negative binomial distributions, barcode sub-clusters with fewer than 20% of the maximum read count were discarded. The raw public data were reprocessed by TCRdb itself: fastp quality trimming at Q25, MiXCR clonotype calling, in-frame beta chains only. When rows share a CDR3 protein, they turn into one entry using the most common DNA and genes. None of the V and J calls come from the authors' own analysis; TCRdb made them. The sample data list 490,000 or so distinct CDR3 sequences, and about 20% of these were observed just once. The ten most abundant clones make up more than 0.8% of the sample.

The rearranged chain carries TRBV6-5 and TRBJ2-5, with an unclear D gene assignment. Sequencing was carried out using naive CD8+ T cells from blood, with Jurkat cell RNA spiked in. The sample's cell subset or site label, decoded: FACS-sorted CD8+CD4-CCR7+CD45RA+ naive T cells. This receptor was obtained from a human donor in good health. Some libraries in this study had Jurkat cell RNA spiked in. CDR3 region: CASSSGRETQYF. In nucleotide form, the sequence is TGTGCCAGCAGTTCCGGACGAGAGACCCAGTACTTC.